A single TCR beta chain is shown here with its context. In this sample, this clonotype turned up many times. Its antigen remains undetermined. Base qualities are not recorded, but no much larger clone differs from it by a single base. This specimen comes from a study of Graves' ophthalmopathy and Graves' hyperthyroidism (dated by TCRdb to the late 2010s). Background on the whole study: A patient counted as having stable hyperthyroidism if there was no progression to ophthalmopathy within 18 months of follow-up. TCR beta repertoire signatures were used to distinguish Graves' ophthalmopathy from Graves' hyperthyroidism and to predict progression to ophthalmopathy. In total, 135 blood samples were TCR-sequenced: approximately 42 ophthalmopathy, roughly 80 hyperthyroidism and some 17 hyperthyroidism-to-ophthalmopathy patients. To explore V-J signatures that separate ophthalmopathy from hyperthyroidism, a discovery set of about a hundred patients was enrolled, consisting of roughly 45 with ophthalmopathy and some 56 with stable hyperthyroidism. The independent validation cohort included roughly 19 hyperthyroidism patients plus 17 patients who later progressed from hyperthyroidism to ophthalmopathy. In more than five hyperthyroidism patients, the T-cell repertoires found in thyroid tissue were compared with those found in blood. Following sampling, methimazole starting at 30 mg daily was administered to hyperthyroidism patients, and high-dose intravenous methylprednisolone was administered to ophthalmopathy patients.

The investigation overall reported the following: In validation, the model predicted ophthalmopathy progression with about 70% sensitivity and around 72% specificity; approximately 12 predicted patients were CT-confirmed with GO in a median of approximately six months. Most of the expanded thyroid clonotypes with a frequency above 0.001 were also detected in blood, and it was suggested that the thyroid immune response may be reflected by blood repertoires. No statistical method was used to set the sample size in advance, and the investigators knew which group each participant was assigned to. Ophthalmopathy was separated from stable hyperthyroidism by the 13-signature model with roughly 90% sensitivity and about 81% specificity in cross-validation and with 80%/75% in the test set.

For repertoire sequencing, the TCR beta CDR3 regions were amplified from RNA transcripts. The first round was an RT-PCR using HTBI primers with the Qiagen OneStep RT-PCR kit, and this first round was followed by a second-round multiplex PCR, then size selection and purification. Libraries were sequenced on an Illumina HiSeq2000 using paired-end 100 bp reads. Concerning the study's data processing: SOAPnuke was used for read processing, and reads with adapters, uncalled bases, a mean Phred below 15, or no exact constant-primer or identifier match were discarded. COPE v1.2.5 was used to merge high-quality paired reads. Clonotypes were defined as unique nucleotide sequences and were aligned to IMGT TRB V, D and J references using MiTCR v1.1. The analysis was limited to V-J combinations with a frequency above 0.0001, which together covered approximately 99% of the repertoires. A TCR clonal expansion and chaos score per V-J combination was defined as the ratio of F50 clonal expansion to chaos observed in the TCRdist matrix. Welch's t-statistics and random forest were used to narrow the features down to about a dozen V-J combinations, which were then fed into a naive Bayes classifier. Thyroid-blood repertoire similarity was quantified with the Morisita-Horn index. TCRdb reran the public reads through fastp at Q25 and MiXCR, keeping productive beta chains. Entries that share a CDR3 protein sequence are merged under the most common genes and DNA. The V and J calls follow TCRdb's processing rather than the paper's. Within this sample are around 590,000 distinct CDR3 sequences, with under 45% of them counted one time only. Jointly, the top ten make up less than 4.5% of the sample.

V is pared back by 5 bases and J by 1 base, with 14 bases lying between the germline termini. Spanning cysteine to phenylalanine, the CDR3 consists of 15 amino acids. Only CDR3 DNA remains: 45 bases, in frame from the first base. The germline V gene specifies SNHLY as CDR1 and FYNNEI as CDR2. Hyperthyroidism patients were newly diagnosed, were aged 18 to 65 years, and had a disease duration under 2 months. Patients with other autoimmune diseases, uncontrolled infections, pregnancy or lactation were excluded. Clinical symptoms, serum thyroxine, TRAb, thyroid ultrasound and orbital computed tomography formed the basis of the diagnosis. Trizol reagent was used to extract the total RNA, and its quality was then checked on an Agilent 2100 Bioanalyzer.

The chain joins TRBV2 to TRBJ1-1, and TRBD1 may be the D gene, going by 6 matching bases. The clonotype originates from an adult man with Graves' hyperthyroidism. Sequencing used peripheral blood or thyroid tissue (not recorded which). The DNA sequence is TGTGCCAGCAGTCCTGGCAGGGGCCCGAACACTGAAGCTTTCTTT. The encoded protein is CASSPGRGPNTEAFF.